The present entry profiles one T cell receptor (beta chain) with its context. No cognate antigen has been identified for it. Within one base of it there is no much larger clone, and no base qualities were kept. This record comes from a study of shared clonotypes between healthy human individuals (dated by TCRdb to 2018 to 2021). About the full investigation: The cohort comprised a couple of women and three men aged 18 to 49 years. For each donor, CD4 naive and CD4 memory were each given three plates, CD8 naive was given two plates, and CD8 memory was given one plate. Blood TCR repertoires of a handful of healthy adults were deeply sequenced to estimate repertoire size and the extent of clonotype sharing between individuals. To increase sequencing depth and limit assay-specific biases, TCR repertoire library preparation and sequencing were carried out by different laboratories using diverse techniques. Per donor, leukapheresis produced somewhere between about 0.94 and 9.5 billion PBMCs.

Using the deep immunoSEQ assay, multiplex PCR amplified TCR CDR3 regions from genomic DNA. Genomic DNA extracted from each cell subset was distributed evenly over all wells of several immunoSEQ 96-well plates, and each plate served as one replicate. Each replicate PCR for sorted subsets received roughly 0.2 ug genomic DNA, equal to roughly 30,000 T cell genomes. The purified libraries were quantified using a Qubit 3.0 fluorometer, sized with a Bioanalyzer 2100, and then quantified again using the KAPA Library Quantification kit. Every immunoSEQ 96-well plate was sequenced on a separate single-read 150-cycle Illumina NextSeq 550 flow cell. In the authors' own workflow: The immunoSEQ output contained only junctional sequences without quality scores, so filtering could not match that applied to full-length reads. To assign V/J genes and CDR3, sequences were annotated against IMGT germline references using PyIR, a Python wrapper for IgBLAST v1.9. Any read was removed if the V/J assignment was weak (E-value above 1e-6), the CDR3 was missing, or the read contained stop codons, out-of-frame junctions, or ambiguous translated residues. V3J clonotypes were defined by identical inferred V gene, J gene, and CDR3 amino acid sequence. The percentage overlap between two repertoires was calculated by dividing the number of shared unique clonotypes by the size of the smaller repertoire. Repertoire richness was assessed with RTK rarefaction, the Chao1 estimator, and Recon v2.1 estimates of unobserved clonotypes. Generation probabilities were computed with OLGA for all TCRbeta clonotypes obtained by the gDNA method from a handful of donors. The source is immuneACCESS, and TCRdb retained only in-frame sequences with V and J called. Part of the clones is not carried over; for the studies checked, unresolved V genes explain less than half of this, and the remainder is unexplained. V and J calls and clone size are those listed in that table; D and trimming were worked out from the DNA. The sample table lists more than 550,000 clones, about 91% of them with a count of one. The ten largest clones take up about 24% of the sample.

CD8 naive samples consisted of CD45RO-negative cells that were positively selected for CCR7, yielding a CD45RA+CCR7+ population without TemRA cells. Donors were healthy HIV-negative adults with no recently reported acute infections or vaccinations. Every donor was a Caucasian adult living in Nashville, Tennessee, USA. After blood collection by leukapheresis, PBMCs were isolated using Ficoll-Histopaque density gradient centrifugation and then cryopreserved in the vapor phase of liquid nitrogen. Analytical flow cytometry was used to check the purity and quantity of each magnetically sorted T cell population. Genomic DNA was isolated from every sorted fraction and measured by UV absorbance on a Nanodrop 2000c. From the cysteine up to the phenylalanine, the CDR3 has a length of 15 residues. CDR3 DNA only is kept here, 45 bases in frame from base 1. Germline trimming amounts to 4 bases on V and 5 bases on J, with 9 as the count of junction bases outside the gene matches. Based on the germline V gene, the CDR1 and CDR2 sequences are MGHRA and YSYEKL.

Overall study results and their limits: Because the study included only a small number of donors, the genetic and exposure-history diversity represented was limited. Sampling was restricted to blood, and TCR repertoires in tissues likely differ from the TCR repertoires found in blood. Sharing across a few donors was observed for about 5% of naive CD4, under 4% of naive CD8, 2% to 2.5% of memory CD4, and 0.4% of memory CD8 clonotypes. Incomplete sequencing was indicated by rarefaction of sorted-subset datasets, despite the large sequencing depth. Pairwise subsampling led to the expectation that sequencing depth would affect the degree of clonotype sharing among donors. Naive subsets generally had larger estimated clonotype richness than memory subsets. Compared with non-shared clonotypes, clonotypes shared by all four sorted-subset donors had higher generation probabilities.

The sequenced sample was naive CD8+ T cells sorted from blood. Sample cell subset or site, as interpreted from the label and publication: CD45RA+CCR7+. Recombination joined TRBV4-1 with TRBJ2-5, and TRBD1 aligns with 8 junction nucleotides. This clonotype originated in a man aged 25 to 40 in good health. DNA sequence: TGCGCCAGCAGCCGTTCGACAGGGGTTGGGGAGACCCAGTACTTC. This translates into CASSRSTGVGETQYF.